This TCR beta chain stems from a study of CD8 T cells in ankylosing spondylitis. The study's findings and limits: Previously reported in reactive arthritis synovial fluid and blood were some of the motif variants. Reportedly, disease-linked clones are significantly enriched in ankylosing spondylitis patients' matched synovial fluid. Ankylosing spondylitis blood seemed to carry a telltale TCR beta motif made of several highly homologous variants.

Libraries of TCR beta came from quantitative 5'-RACE with molecular barcodes. TCRdb itself ran the 5' RACE reads through MiXCR, one entry per CDR3 protein. The sample holds 200,000 to 250,000 distinct CDR3 sequences; roughly a tenth are singletons and the top ten take approximately 20%. With respect to this clonotype: As yet, its antigen is unknown.

Germline lookup yields CDR1 MNHEY and CDR2 SMNVEV (reference sequence). Trimming took 3 bases from V and 2 from J; bases not matched to a gene: 7. The CDR3 runs to 15 residues. This receptor was taken from a male donor with ankylosing spondylitis or in good health (not recorded which). The chain employs TRBV27 and TRBJ2-7; 7 bases agree with TRBD2. Sequenced input: blood, either unsorted or a sorted T cell fraction (not recorded which). The CDR3 DNA follows: TGTGCCAGCAGTTTGGGAGGGCCCCCAACCTACGAGCAGTACTTC. It yields the protein CASSLGGPPTYEQYF.